Here is one TCR beta chain with its context. This sample was taken from a study of cytomegalovirus exposure and HLA in healthy donors. CDR1 and CDR2 (germline): SGHRS, YFSETQ. This CDR3 region has 14 residues. This PCR relied on a set of 60 Vbeta primers and 13 Jbeta primers. The table came from immunoSEQ multiplex PCR; TCRdb's copy has only in-frame clones and leaves some out. The table has about 170,000 clones, 60% to 75% seen once; the top ten hold 2.5% to 3%. V usage is TRBV5-1 and J usage is TRBJ2-5, with TRBD1 matching 7 bases. The DNA end is more similar to TRBJ2-7, so the J call may be wrong. Sequencing used PBMCs. This receptor was identified in a woman aged 45-65 years in good health and CMV-seropositive. CDR3 nucleotide sequence: TGCGCCAGCAGCTTCGAACAGGGGAATCGCGAGCAGTACTTC. Translation: CASSFEQGNREQYF.